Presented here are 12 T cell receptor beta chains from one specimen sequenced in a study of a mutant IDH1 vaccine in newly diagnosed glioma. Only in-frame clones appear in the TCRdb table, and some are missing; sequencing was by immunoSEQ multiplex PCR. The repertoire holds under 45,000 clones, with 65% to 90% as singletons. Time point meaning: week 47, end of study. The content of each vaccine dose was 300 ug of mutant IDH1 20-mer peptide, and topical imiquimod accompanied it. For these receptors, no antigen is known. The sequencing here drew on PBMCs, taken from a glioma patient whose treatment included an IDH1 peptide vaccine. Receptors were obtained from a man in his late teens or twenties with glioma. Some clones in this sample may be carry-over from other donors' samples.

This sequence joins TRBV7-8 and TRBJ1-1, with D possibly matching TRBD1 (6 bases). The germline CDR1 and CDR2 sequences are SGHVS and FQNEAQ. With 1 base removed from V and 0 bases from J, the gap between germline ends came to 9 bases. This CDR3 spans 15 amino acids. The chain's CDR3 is CASSLVEGVNTEAFF. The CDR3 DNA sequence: TGTGCCAGCAGCTTAGTAGAGGGGGTGAACACTGAAGCTTTCTTT.

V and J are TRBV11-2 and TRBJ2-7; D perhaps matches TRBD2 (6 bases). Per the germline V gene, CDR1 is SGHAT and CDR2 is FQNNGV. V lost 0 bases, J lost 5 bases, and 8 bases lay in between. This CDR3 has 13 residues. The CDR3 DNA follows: TGTGCCAGCAGCTTAGATCTAGCGAACGAGCAGTACTTC. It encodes CASSLDLANEQYF.

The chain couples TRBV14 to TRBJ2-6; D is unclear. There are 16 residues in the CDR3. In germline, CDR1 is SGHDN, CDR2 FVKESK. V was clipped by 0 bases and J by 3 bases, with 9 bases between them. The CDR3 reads CASSQDWFNGANVLTF. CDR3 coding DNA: TGTGCCAGCAGCCAAGACTGGTTCAATGGGGCCAACGTCCTGACTTTC.

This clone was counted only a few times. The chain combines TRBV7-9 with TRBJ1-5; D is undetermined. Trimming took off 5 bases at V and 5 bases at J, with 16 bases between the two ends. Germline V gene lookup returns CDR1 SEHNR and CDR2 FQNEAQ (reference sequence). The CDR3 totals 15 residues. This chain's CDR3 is CASSPGSVRHQPQHF. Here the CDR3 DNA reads TGTGCCAGCAGCCCTGGGTCAGTTCGGCATCAGCCCCAGCATTTT.

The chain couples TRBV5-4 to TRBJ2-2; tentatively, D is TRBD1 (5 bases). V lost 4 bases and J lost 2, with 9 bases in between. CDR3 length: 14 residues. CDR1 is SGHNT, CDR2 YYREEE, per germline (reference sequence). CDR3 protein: CASSPDINTGELFF. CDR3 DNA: TGTGCCAGCAGCCCGGACATAAACACCGGGGAGCTGTTTTTT.

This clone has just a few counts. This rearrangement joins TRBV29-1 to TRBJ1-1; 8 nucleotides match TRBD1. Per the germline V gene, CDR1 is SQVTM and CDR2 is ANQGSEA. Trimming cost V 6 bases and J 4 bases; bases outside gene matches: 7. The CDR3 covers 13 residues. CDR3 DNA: TGCAGCGTGATGACAGGGGCCCTCACTGAAGCTTTCTTT. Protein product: CSVMTGALTEAFF.

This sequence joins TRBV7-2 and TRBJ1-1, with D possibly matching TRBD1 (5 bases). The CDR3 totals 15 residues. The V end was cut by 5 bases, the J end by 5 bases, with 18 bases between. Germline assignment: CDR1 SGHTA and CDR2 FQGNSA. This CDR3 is CASSQTPDKGTEAFF. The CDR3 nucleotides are TGTGCCAGCAGCCAAACCCCGGACAAGGGGACTGAAGCTTTCTTT.

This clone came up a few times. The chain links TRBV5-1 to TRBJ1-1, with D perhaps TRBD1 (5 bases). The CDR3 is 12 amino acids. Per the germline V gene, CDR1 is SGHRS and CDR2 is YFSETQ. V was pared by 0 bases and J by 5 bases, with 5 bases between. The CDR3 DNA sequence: TGCGCCAGCAGCTTGGAGGGGACTGAAGCTTTCTTT. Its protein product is CASSLEGTEAFF. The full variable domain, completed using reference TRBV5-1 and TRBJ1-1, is KAGVTQTPRYLIKTRGQQVTLSCSPISGHRSVSWYQQTPGQGLQFLFEYFSETQRNKGNFPGRFSGRQFSNSRSEMNVSTLELGDSALYLCASSLEGTEAFFGQGTRLTVV.

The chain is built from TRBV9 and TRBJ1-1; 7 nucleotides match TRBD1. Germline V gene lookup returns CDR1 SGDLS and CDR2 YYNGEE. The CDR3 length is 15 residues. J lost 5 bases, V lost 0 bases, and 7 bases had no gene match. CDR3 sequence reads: CASSVDTGAETEAFF. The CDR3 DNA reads TGTGCCAGCAGCGTAGATACAGGGGCGGAAACTGAAGCTTTCTTT.

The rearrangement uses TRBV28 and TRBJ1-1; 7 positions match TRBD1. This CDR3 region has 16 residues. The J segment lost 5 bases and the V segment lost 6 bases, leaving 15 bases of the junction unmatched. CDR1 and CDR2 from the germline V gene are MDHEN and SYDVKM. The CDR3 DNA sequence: TGTGCCAGCAGCCCCGTCAGGCAGACAGGGAGGACTGAAGCTTTCTTT. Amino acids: CASSPVRQTGRTEAFF.

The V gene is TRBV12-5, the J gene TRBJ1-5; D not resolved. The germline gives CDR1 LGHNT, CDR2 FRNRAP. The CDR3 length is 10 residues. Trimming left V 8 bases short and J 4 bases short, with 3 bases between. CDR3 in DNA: TGTGCTAGTCTTAATCAGCCCCAGCATTTT. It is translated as CASLNQPQHF.

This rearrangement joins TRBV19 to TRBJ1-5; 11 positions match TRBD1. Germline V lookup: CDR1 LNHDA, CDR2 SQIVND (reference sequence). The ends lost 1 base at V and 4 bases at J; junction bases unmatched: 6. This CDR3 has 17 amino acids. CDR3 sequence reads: CASSIGLGTGGNQPQHF. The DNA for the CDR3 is TGTGCCAGTAGTATAGGTCTAGGGACAGGGGGAAATCAGCCCCAGCATTTT.